This entry features one TCR beta chain sequence. Its antigen is unidentified. This entry comes from a study of cytomegalovirus exposure and HLA in healthy donors. Study results and limitations: About 87% or about 30% of the time was how often most TCR beta V segments were productive, according to an earlier analysis. As was reported, the classifier diagnosed cytomegalovirus status with high specificity and sensitivity.

PCR amplification relied on 60 Vbeta primers (plus 13 Jbeta primers). Here immunoSEQ multiplex PCR was the method, and the copy in TCRdb shows in-frame clones only, minus some. The data show about 140,000 clones, roughly 83% seen once. V was trimmed by 4 bases and J by 0 bases, leaving 23 bases between them. This CDR3 region has 18 residues. Germline V gene lookup returns CDR1 SGHNT and CDR2 YYREEE (reference sequence). The chain employs TRBV5-4 and TRBJ2-7; the D gene is possibly TRBD2 (6 bases). The sequencing sample was made of PBMCs. This receptor was taken from a female donor in good health and CMV-seronegative. The CDR3 reads CASSPGRTSGPSSYEQYF. CDR3 DNA: TGTGCCAGCAGCCCGGGACGGACGAGCGGGCCAAGCTCCTACGAGCAGTACTTC.